Following are 11 T cell receptor beta chains from one sample sequenced in a study of beta chain features in type 1 diabetes. Expressed TCRB transcripts were sequenced because the isolated RNA had all been reverse transcribed beforehand. TCRdb's table, derived via immunoSEQ multiplex PCR, lists solely in-frame clones and lacks some. The sample has 600,000 or so clones, 11% to 15% seen once. Points from the study as a whole: In every one of the four CD4+ subsets, TCRB CDR3s were moderately but significantly shorter in Type 1 diabetes patients.

Antigen specificity for these receptors is unknown. The sample comprised naive CD4+ T cells from blood. The source is a man aged 18-30 years with type 1 diabetes.

Note on this clone: The sample carries other DNA sequences with the same CDR3. The rearrangement joins TRBV29-1 to TRBJ2-3; tentatively, D is TRBD2 (5 bases). The CDR3 is made up of 13 amino acids. The ends were cut back, 4 bases at V and 3 bases at J, with 11 bases in the middle. The V gene's germline CDR1 is SQVTM and CDR2 ANQGSEA. The CDR3 sequence: CSVGAPGTDTQYF. In DNA, the CDR3 is TGCAGCGTTGGGGCCCCGGGGACAGATACGCAGTATTTT.

This clone has just a few counts. The rearrangement links TRBV5-1 to TRBJ1-2; 7 bases map to TRBD1. V gave up 4 bases and J gave up 8 bases; unmatched junction bases: 11. This CDR3 spans 14 amino acids. Germline V gene sequence: CDR1 SGHRS, CDR2 YFSETQ. CDR3 residues: CASSAPDRVNGYTF. CDR3 DNA sequence: TGCGCCAGCAGCGCACCCGACAGGGTAAACGGCTACACCTTC. The full variable domain, completed using reference TRBV5-1 and TRBJ1-2, is KAGVTQTPRYLIKTRGQQVTLSCSPISGHRSVSWYQQTPGQGLQFLFEYFSETQRNKGNFPGRFSGRQFSNSRSEMNVSTLELGDSALYLCASSAPDRVNGYTFGSGTRLTVV.

The chain couples TRBV30 to TRBJ1-1, with D perhaps matching TRBD1 (6 bases). Germline CDR1 reads GTSNPN; CDR2 reads SVGIG (reference sequence). CDR3 length: 13 amino acids. The V end was cut by 3 bases, the J end by 10 bases, with 18 bases between. CDR3 residues: CAWRPKQGWGAFF. DNA of the CDR3: TGTGCCTGGAGGCCTAAACAGGGCTGGGGAGCTTTCTTT. Based on the CDR3 plus reference TRBV30 and TRBJ1-1, the full variable domain is SQTIHQWPATLVQPVGSPLSLECTVEGTSNPNLYWYRQAAGRGLQLLFYSVGIGQISSEVPQNLSASRPQDRQFILSSKKLLLSDSGFYLCAWRPKQGWGAFFGQGTRLTVV.

This clone has just a few counts. This chain connects TRBV5-8 to TRBJ2-7; the match to TRBD2 covers 7 bases. Germline V gene sequence: CDR1 SGHTS, CDR2 YDEGEE. The CDR3 is 13 residues long. V shed 2 bases, J shed 6 bases, and the junction held 5 bases outside the gene matches. The CDR3 coding sequence is TGTGCCAGCAGCTTATACGGGAGGAGCGAGCAGTACTTC. Its protein product is CASSLYGRSEQYF.

This clone occurred a few times. The V and J genes are TRBV5-4 and TRBJ2-1; D remains unclear. Looked up from germline, CDR1 is SGHNT and CDR2 is YYREEE (reference sequence). Deletions cut 2 bases from V and 6 bases from J, with 12 bases between. The CDR3 is 14 amino acids. CDR3 nucleotide sequence: TGTGCCAGCAGCTTCGGGTCCAGACCCAATGAGCAGTTCTTC. This translates into CASSFGSRPNEQFF.

This clone has only a few counts. The chain is built from TRBV19 and TRBJ2-7; no clear D. This CDR3 region has 14 residues. V was trimmed by 11 bases and J by 0 bases, leaving 17 bases between them. Germline V lookup: CDR1 LNHDA, CDR2 SQIVND (reference sequence). CDR3 in DNA: TGTGCCTCTCGGTCGGGCAGGAACTCCTACGAGCAGTACTTC. It translates to CASRSGRNSYEQYF.

The chain links TRBV9 to TRBJ2-3; tentatively, D is TRBD2 (6 bases). Germline-derived CDR1 and CDR2 are SGDLS and YYNGEE. The germline V and J ends were trimmed by 4 bases and 1 base, with 13 bases remaining between them. The length of the CDR3 is 15 residues. As DNA, the CDR3 is TGTGCCAGCAGCCCAGAAGCTAGCGGCACAGATACGCAGTATTTT. Translated: CASSPEASGTDTQYF.

The chain carries TRBV6-5 and TRBJ2-4, with D perhaps being TRBD1 or TRBD2 (5 bases each). Trimming pared 2 bases from V and 3 bases from J, leaving 11 bases between. Germline V gene lookup returns CDR1 MNHEY and CDR2 SVGAGI. This CDR3 is 15 amino acids long. CDR3 protein: CASSYGTSGKNIQYF. CDR3 sequence (DNA): TGTGCCAGCAGTTACGGGACCTCCGGCAAAAACATTCAGTACTTC.

The rearrangement links TRBV2 to TRBJ2-7; D perhaps matches TRBD2 (5 bases). Germline assignment: CDR1 SNHLY and CDR2 FYNNEI. V lost 3 bases and J lost 6, with 15 bases in between. This CDR3 is 14 amino acids long. The CDR3 nucleotides are TGTGCCAGCAGTGAGATGAGGGAAATCGGCGAGCAGTACTTC. Protein sequence: CASSEMREIGEQYF.

This clone appeared a few times. This CDR3 is also generated by other DNA sequences in the sample. V is TRBV2 and J is TRBJ2-5; TRBD1 is a possible D gene (5 bases). Germline V gene data show CDR1 as SNHLY and CDR2 as FYNNEI. CDR3 length: 11 amino acids. The V gene lost 6 bases and the J gene lost 5 bases, with 7 bases spanning the gap. The CDR3 DNA follows: TGTGCCAGCAGGGCAGGGGAGACCCAGTACTTC. This encodes CASRAGETQYF.

This clone was counted between two and nine times. The gene calls are TRBV4-2 and TRBJ2-1; 8 positions agree with TRBD2. The J segment lost 6 bases and the V segment lost 6 bases, leaving 7 bases of the junction unmatched. The germline gives CDR1 LGHNA, CDR2 YNFKEQ. The length of the CDR3 is 14 residues. The CDR3 bases are TGTGCCAGCAGTCGGACTAGCCTCCTCAATGAGCAGTTCTTC. Protein: CASSRTSLLNEQFF.